This TCR beta chain was identified during a study of shared clonotypes between healthy human individuals. Study information: Three plates were used per donor for CD4 naive, three for CD4 memory, two for CD8 naive and one for CD8 memory.

TCRdb's table, derived via immunoSEQ multiplex PCR, lists solely in-frame clones and lacks some. The table records about 2.4 million clones, approximately 93% of them present only once. Findings and limits, study-wide: Clonotypes which were not shared had lower generation probabilities than clonotypes that all four donors shared.

Both subsets, CD45RA+ naive and CD45RA-negative memory, were split from the CD4+ cells. Germline loops: CDR1 WNHNN, CDR2 SYGVQD (reference sequence). This CDR3 is built from 15 residues. J lost 2 bases, V lost 7 bases, and 10 bases had no gene match. A note on this clone: No antigen is known for it.

This clonotype was obtained from a man between 18 and 35 years old in good health. Some clones in this sample may be carry-over from other donors' samples. The V and J genes are TRBV10-1 and TRBJ2-7, with 8 positions matching TRBD1. Sample: naive CD4+ T cells from PBMCs. As to subset: CD45RA+ positively selected. CDR3 sequence: CASKFSGQAPYEQYF. CDR3 DNA sequence: TGCGCCAGCAAATTCTCGGGACAGGCGCCCTACGAGCAGTACTTC.